This TCR beta chain was sequenced in a study of blood T cell repertoires in COVID-19. Overall study context: Donors in the United States, Italy and Spain gave samples during acute or convalescent COVID-19. The analysed material was cDNA or gDNA that came from T cells, B-cell-depleted T cells, or PBMCs.

Original data processing: Amplification of reference gene primers was used by the study to estimate nucleated cell counts. Assay used: immunoSEQ multiplex PCR; TCRdb lists only in-frame clones, some missing. Clonal size and the V and J genes are those of that table, whereas D and trimming came from the DNA. The sample yields about 130,000 clones, around 85% seen once. V dropped 8 bases and J dropped 5 bases, with 15 bases sitting between them. This CDR3 comprises 14 residues. Looked up from germline, CDR1 is MNHEY and CDR2 is SMNVEV (reference sequence). This clone has a single count. The sample was peripheral blood. This chain links TRBV27 with TRBJ1-4; the D is unclear. The clonotype originates from a woman in her fifties or sixties with acute or convalescent COVID-19. CDR3 residues: CASGIPGKNEKLFF. The CDR3 DNA reads TGTGCCAGCGGAATCCCGGGAAAAAATGAAAAACTGTTTTTT.